This T cell receptor (beta chain) comes out of a study of Ad26.COV2.S vaccination and SARS-CoV-2 variants. The treatment was: 19 received Ad26.COV2.S at low or high dose, single or two shots; 5 received placebo; per-sample allocation not given. Collection of samples fell on day 63 after the first vaccine or placebo injection. Assay: immunoSEQ multiplex PCR; the TCRdb copy retains only in-frame clones and omits some. The data show 400,000 to 450,000 clones, around 90% seen once. From germline, CDR1 is MDHEN and CDR2 SYDVKM. This CDR3 spans 18 amino acids. The trim removed 5 bases at V and 3 bases at J, leaving 18 bases unmatched.

This TCR came from a person between 18 and 60 years old who received the Ad26.COV2.S COVID-19 vaccine or a placebo. Sequences were derived from peripheral blood, sampled in a trial of Ad26.COV2.S vaccine versus placebo. The chain carries TRBV28 and TRBJ1-2, with 7 bases identical to TRBD1. The CDR3 region is CASSPTRGRPSIDYGYTF. The CDR3 nucleotides are TGTGCCAGCAGTCCTACTAGGGGGCGTCCCTCAATCGACTATGGCTACACCTTC.